The rows below give T cell receptor beta chains drawn from one sample of a study of T cells in Graves' hyperthyroidism and ophthalmopathy. TCRdb called the multiplex PCR reads again in MiXCR, with one record for every CDR3 protein. The sample holds 350,000 to 450,000 distinct CDR3 sequences, roughly 13% seen once. Material: blood. These receptors all come from a man in his fifties or sixties with Graves' ophthalmopathy. CDR3s include the opening cysteine and the closing phenylalanine or tryptophan. D genes are given only for firm matches. Rows give clone size only sometimes, using once, few, many, or a class for an expanded clone.

V: TRBV20-1
size: many
J: TRBJ1-2
D: .
DNA: TGCAGTGCTACGGACAGTCGCCGACCATATGGCTACACCTTC
CDR3: CSATDSRRPYGYTF

V: TRBV20-1
size: .
J: TRBJ2-3
D: .
DNA: TGCAGTGCCGCGGTATCCAGCACAGATACGCAGTATTTT
CDR3: CSAAVSSTDTQYF

V: TRBV5-1
size: many
J: TRBJ2-1
D: TRBD1
DNA: TGCGCCAGCAGCTTGCCCAGGGACAGATACAATGAGCAGTTCTTC
CDR3: CASSLPRDRYNEQFF

V: TRBV9
size: .
J: TRBJ2-1
D: .
DNA: TGCGCCAGCAGCCCAACTCTTACGACCTCCTACAATGAGCAGTTCTTC
CDR3: CASSPTLTTSYNEQFF

V: TRBV11-2
size: few
J: TRBJ2-7
D: TRBD1
DNA: TGTGCCAGCAGCTTTTGGACAGGGGAGGGCGAGCAGTACTTC
CDR3: CASSFWTGEGEQYF

V: TRBV5-1
size: .
J: TRBJ2-2
D: TRBD2
DNA: TGCGCCAGCACGACGGGACTAGCGGGAGTCACCGGGGAGCTGTTTTTT
CDR3: CASTTGLAGVTGELFF

V: TRBV29-1
size: many
J: TRBJ2-1
D: .
DNA: TGCAGCGTTGTTAGGAGGTTCGATGAGCAGTTCTTC
CDR3: CSVVRRFDEQFF

V: TRBV9
size: many
J: TRBJ2-1
D: .
DNA: TGTGCCAGCAGCGTAGAAGTTAGGGTGGTAGGGGGGAATGAGCAGTTCTTC
CDR3: CASSVEVRVVGGNEQFF

V: TRBV28
size: few
J: TRBJ1-6
D: TRBD1
DNA: TGTGCCAGCAGCCCCGCGACAGGGAGAGATTCACCCCTCCACTTT
CDR3: CASSPATGRDSPLHF

V: TRBV19
size: .
J: TRBJ2-1
D: TRBD1
DNA: TGTGCCAGTAGTATAGGGTCAGGGGGACACTACAATGAGCAGTTCTTC
CDR3: CASSIGSGGHYNEQFF

V: TRBV28
size: .
J: TRBJ2-2
D: .
DNA: TGTGCCAGCAGTTCAGTAGTCGCCGGGGAGCTGTTTTTT
CDR3: CASSSVVAGELFF

V: TRBV24-1
size: many
J: TRBJ1-1
D: .
DNA: TGTGCCACCAGTGATCCAACCTCGGGGAACACTGAAGCTTTCTTT
CDR3: CATSDPTSGNTEAFF

V: TRBV11-2
size: many
J: TRBJ2-5
D: .
DNA: TGTGCCAGCAGCTTAGTCGACCCCAAAGAGACCCAGTACTTC
CDR3: CASSLVDPKETQYF

V: TRBV29-1
size: .
J: TRBJ1-2
D: TRBD1
DNA: TGCAGCGTTGATGGAGGGGGACAGGGGGCGGTCTATGGCTACACCTTC
CDR3: CSVDGGGQGAVYGYTF

V: TRBV2
size: many
J: TRBJ1-5
D: TRBD1
DNA: TGTGCCAGCAGTGCAAACAGGGGGAGCAATCAGCCCCAGCATTTT
CDR3: CASSANRGSNQPQHF

V: TRBV20-1
size: .
J: TRBJ2-7
D: TRBD2
DNA: TGCAGTGCTAGATCCGGGACTAGCGGGAGCTCCTACGAGCAGTACTTC
CDR3: CSARSGTSGSSYEQYF

V: TRBV27
size: many
J: TRBJ2-7
D: TRBD1
DNA: TGTGCCAGCAGGCCGGGACAGGTCTCCTACGAGCAGTACTTC
CDR3: CASRPGQVSYEQYF

V: TRBV30
size: many
J: TRBJ1-1
D: .
DNA: TGTGCCTGGAGTGTATCCCAGGCTGGAACTGAAGCTTTCTTT
CDR3: CAWSVSQAGTEAFF

V: TRBV29-1
size: few
J: TRBJ1-2
D: .
DNA: TGCAGCGTTCCCAAGGGGGACTATGGCTACACCTTC
CDR3: CSVPKGDYGYTF

V: TRBV12-3/TRBV12-4
size: few
J: TRBJ2-2
D: .
DNA: TGTGCCAGCAGTTTTGGAGCGAGGGGCCCGGGACAAACGAACACCGGGGAGCTGTTTTTT
CDR3: CASSFGARGPGQTNTGELFF

V: TRBV2
size: many
J: TRBJ1-4
D: .
DNA: TGTGCCAGCAGTCGCCGTGCAACTAATGAAAAACTGTTTTTT
CDR3: CASSRRATNEKLFF

V: TRBV4-1
size: .
J: TRBJ2-5
D: TRBD1
DNA: TGCGCCAGCAGCCAAGAGGGGACAGAGGAGACCCAGTACTTC
CDR3: CASSQEGTEETQYF

V: TRBV7-8
size: many
J: TRBJ2-1
D: .
DNA: TGTGCCAGCAGCCCCATCGAGCGGTTCTACAATGAGCAGTTCTTC
CDR3: CASSPIERFYNEQFF

V: TRBV20-1
size: few
J: TRBJ2-1
D: TRBD2
DNA: TGCAGTGCTACCGGGACTAGCGGGAGTATGTATGAGCAGTTCTTC
CDR3: CSATGTSGSMYEQFF

V: TRBV28
size: .
J: TRBJ2-5
D: TRBD2
DNA: TGTGCCAGCAGTGTCTCCGGGACTAGCGGGGACCAAGAGACCCAGTACTTC
CDR3: CASSVSGTSGDQETQYF

V: TRBV7-9
size: many
J: TRBJ1-5
D: .
DNA: TGCGCCAGCAGCTTGGATGGCAATCAGCCCCAGCATTTT
CDR3: CASSLDGNQPQHF

V: TRBV2
size: many
J: TRBJ2-7
D: .
DNA: TGTGCCAGCAGTGGATCGCCTTATGGGGAGCAGTACTTC
CDR3: CASSGSPYGEQYF

V: TRBV20-1
size: many
J: TRBJ2-1
D: TRBD2
DNA: TGCAGTGCCAATAGCGGGCTCCATCCTACCAATGAGCAGTTCTTC
CDR3: CSANSGLHPTNEQFF

V: TRBV10-2
size: .
J: TRBJ1-1
D: .
DNA: TGCGCCAGCAGTGAGTCGGGGAACACTGAAGCTTTCTTT
CDR3: CASSESGNTEAFF